One sample yielded the 16 T cell receptor beta chains listed below, sequenced in a study of T cell repertoires in cytomegalovirus infection. TCRdb passed the reads through MiXCR, listing each CDR3 protein once. The sample shows under 250,000 distinct CDR3 sequences, around 6.6% of them seen only once. The sequencing sample was made of PBMCs. These receptors all come from a human donor in good health (CMV status not recorded). Some clones in this sample may be carry-over from other donors' samples.

Concerning this clonotype itself: Since a much larger clone is just one base distant, this may be a read error. The CDR3 DNA sequence: TGCAGTGCTAGAGGTCCAGCTGGGGCCTATAGCTACACCTTC. Protein product: CSARGPAGAYSYTF. The chain has TRBV20-1 and TRBJ1-2; D perhaps matches TRBD1 (5 bases). The CDR3 spans 14 residues. Germline CDR1 and CDR2: DFQATT and SNEGSKA (reference sequence).

This clonotype was seen at least ten times. This chain uses TRBV5-1 with TRBJ1-2; the D is unclear. The CDR3 is 14 residues long. The V gene lost 4 bases and the J gene lost 4 bases, with 14 bases spanning the gap. Looked up from germline, CDR1 is SGHRS and CDR2 is YFSETQ. The CDR3 protein is CASSMDAVIYGYTF. DNA for the CDR3: TGCGCCAGCAGCATGGACGCGGTGATCTATGGCTACACCTTC.

This clonotype occurred many times. The V call is TRBV20-1, the J call TRBJ2-1; 15 nucleotides line up with TRBD2. This CDR3 is built from 14 residues. J lost 9 bases, V lost 5 bases, and 5 bases had no gene match. CDR1 and CDR2 from the germline V gene are DFQATT and SNEGSKA (reference sequence). CDR3 protein: CSAGTSGGTGEQFF. Here the CDR3 DNA reads TGCAGTGCTGGGACTAGCGGGGGGACGGGTGAGCAGTTCTTC.

The sample holds many counts of this clonotype. The rearrangement uses TRBV14 and TRBJ2-2; TRBD2 might be the D (5 bases). Germline V gives CDR1 SGHDN, CDR2 FVKESK. The V gene lost 4 bases and the J gene lost 1 base, with 10 bases spanning the gap. The CDR3 is 15 amino acids. CDR3 sequence (DNA): TGTGCCAGCAGCCCGAATCGGGGGAACACCGGGGAGCTGTTTTTT. Amino acids: CASSPNRGNTGELFF.

Ten or more counts support this clonotype. The chain uses TRBV29-1 and TRBJ2-1, with 8 bases lining up with TRBD2. The V segment lost 6 bases and the J segment 7 bases; nucleotides outside the gene matches: 5. CDR1 SQVTM and CDR2 ANQGSEA come from the germline V gene. This CDR3 has 12 amino acids. Written as DNA, the CDR3 is TGCAGCGTCCCGGGACTAGGGAATGAGCAGTTCTTC. It encodes CSVPGLGNEQFF.

This clonotype was recorded many times. This chain uses TRBV6-2 or TRBV6-3 with TRBJ1-5, with 12 nucleotides matching TRBD1. In germline, CDR1 is MNHEY, CDR2 SVGEGT. The CDR3 consists of 17 residues. The junction had 8 bases not matched to a gene; V was cut back by 2 bases and J by 6 bases. The CDR3: CASSYTRDRGLGQPQHF. Written as DNA, the CDR3 is TGTGCCAGCAGTTACACCCGGGACAGGGGGCTCGGTCAGCCCCAGCATTTT.

This clonotype was picked up many times. The chain is built from TRBV29-1 and TRBJ2-5; 8 nucleotides align to TRBD1. This CDR3 has 13 residues. The junction had 7 bases not matched to a gene; V was cut back by 7 bases and J by 3 bases. CDR1 and CDR2 from the germline V gene are SQVTM and ANQGSEA. CDR3 nucleotides: TGCAGCGAGGGACAGGCATTAGAAGAGACCCAGTACTTC. Amino acid sequence: CSEGQALEETQYF.

This clonotype occurred many times. The chain carries TRBV5-1 and TRBJ2-1; 8 nucleotides match TRBD2. V lost 0 bases, J lost 6 bases, and 5 bases stayed unmatched. Looked up from germline, CDR1 is SGHRS and CDR2 is YFSETQ. The CDR3 is made up of 15 amino acids. The chain's CDR3 is CASSLVSGVSNEQFF. Written as DNA, the CDR3 is TGCGCCAGCAGCTTGGTTAGCGGGGTCTCCAATGAGCAGTTCTTC. The full variable domain, completed using reference TRBV5-1 and TRBJ2-1, is KAGVTQTPRYLIKTRGQQVTLSCSPISGHRSVSWYQQTPGQGLQFLFEYFSETQRNKGNFPGRFSGRQFSNSRSEMNVSTLELGDSALYLCASSLVSGVSNEQFFGPGTRLTVL.

This clonotype was picked up many times. V is TRBV6-1 and J is TRBJ1-1; a weak D match, TRBD1 (6 bases). From germline, CDR1 is MNHNS and CDR2 SASEGT. CDR3 length equals 15 residues. V was clipped by 5 bases and J by 0 bases, with 13 bases between them. CDR3 sequence reads: CASSTDRQMNTEAFF. The CDR3 nucleotides are TGTGCCAGCAGTACGGACAGACAAATGAACACTGAAGCTTTCTTT.

There are many counts of this clonotype. V is TRBV4-2 and J is TRBJ1-5; D perhaps matches TRBD1 (5 bases). Trimming left V 1 base short and J 5 bases short, with 12 bases between. The germline V gene encodes CDR1 LGHNA and CDR2 YNFKEQ. This CDR3 region has 15 residues. The CDR3 loop is CASSQAWDVDQPQHF. The CDR3 coding sequence is TGTGCCAGCAGCCAAGCCTGGGACGTAGATCAGCCCCAGCATTTT.

This clonotype was seen at least ten times. The chain carries TRBV6-2 or TRBV6-3 and TRBJ1-5, with 9 positions matching TRBD1. CDR1 and CDR2 from the germline V gene are MNHEY and SVGEGT. The CDR3 is 16 amino acids. V shed 7 bases, J shed 4 bases, and the junction held 11 bases outside the gene matches. The CDR3, as DNA: TGTGCCAGCACCAGGACAGGGGATGGATCTAATCAGCCCCAGCATTTT. It is translated as CASTRTGDGSNQPQHF.

CDR3 amino acids: CASSPPPPGTPPDTQYF. The CDR3 nucleotides are TGTGCCAGCAGCCCCCCCCCCCCCGGGACACCCCCAGATACGCAGTATTTT. This chain joins TRBV7-2 and TRBJ2-3, with D maybe TRBD1 (6 bases). V lost 5 bases to trimming and J lost 4 bases, with 22 bases between them. The CDR3 has 17 residues. Germline values: CDR1 SGHTA, CDR2 FQGNSA.

This chain joins TRBV10-3 and TRBJ2-1, with D perhaps being TRBD1 or TRBD2 (5 bases each). CDR3 length equals 13 residues. V lost 6 bases and J lost 8, with 14 bases in between. CDR1 is ENHRY and CDR2 is SYGVKD in the germline V gene. The CDR3 region is CAISAGTMDEQFF. CDR3 coding DNA: TGTGCCATCAGCGCTGGGACGATGGATGAGCAGTTCTTC.

Ten or more counts support this clonotype. In DNA, the CDR3 is TGTGCCAGCACCGACGGGACGCCACTATCCCCCCTCCACTTT. Amino acid sequence: CASTDGTPLSPLHF. The V gene is TRBV12-3 or TRBV12-4, the J gene TRBJ1-6, with D possibly matching TRBD1 (5 bases). There are 14 residues in the CDR3. V was cut by 7 bases and J by 13 bases, with 20 bases left in between.

This clonotype was observed many times. For the CDR3, the DNA is TGCAGTGCTAGCGAAGGGGCAGTCTTCGCTGGGGCCAACGTCCTGACTTTC. As protein: CSASEGAVFAGANVLTF. The V call is TRBV20-1, the J call TRBJ2-6, with D tentatively TRBD1 (5 bases). In germline, CDR1 is DFQATT, CDR2 SNEGSKA (reference sequence). V lost 3 bases and J lost 2, with 17 bases in between. The CDR3 length is 17 residues.

This clonotype was observed many times. Mismatch with germline at one junction end may stem from a read error. The chain carries TRBV6-5 and TRBJ2-3; D unresolved. Per germline, CDR1 MNHEY and CDR2 SVGAGI. The CDR3 is made up of 14 amino acids. The CDR3 DNA follows: TGTGCCAGCAGTTACGGGCTCCGCACGGATACGCAGTATTTT. This translates into CASSYGLRTDTQYF.